The rows below give T cell receptor beta chains drawn from one sample of a study of shared clonotypes between healthy human individuals. Libraries were prepared by immunoSEQ multiplex PCR; TCRdb keeps only in-frame clonotypes and omits some of them. The sample lists roughly 480,000 clones; 79% were seen once. The sequenced material came from PBMCs. The receptors here all came from a woman aged 40 to 55 in good health. Some clones in this sample may be carry-over from other donors' samples. CDR3s include the opening cysteine and the closing phenylalanine or tryptophan. The D gene is left open where the match is weak. Not all rows give a size; the values are once, few, many and, for expanded clones, a class.

D gene	J gene	V gene	clone size	CDR3 protein	CDR3 DNA
.	TRBJ2-7	TRBV30	once	CAWSGYLGPGAYEQYF	TGTGCCTGGAGCGGCTATCTGGGCCCCGGGGCCTACGAGCAGTACTTC
TRBD2	TRBJ2-1	TRBV6-5	.	CASSSSGSWDEQFF	TGTGCCAGCAGCTCTAGCGGGAGTTGGGATGAGCAGTTCTTC
.	TRBJ2-1	TRBV6-5	.	CASSPQGTSYNEQFF	TGTGCCAGCAGTCCACAGGGGACTTCGTACAATGAGCAGTTCTTC
TRBD1	TRBJ1-1	TRBV5-1	few	CASSANGDRNTEAFF	TGCGCCAGCAGCGCAAATGGGGACAGGAACACTGAAGCTTTCTTT
.	TRBJ2-7	TRBV15	.	CATSRDPAGSYEQYF	TGTGCCACCAGCAGAGATCCTGCAGGGTCGTACGAGCAGTACTTC
.	TRBJ2-1	TRBV27	.	CASGGGNEQFF	TGTGCCAGTGGAGGGGGCAATGAGCAGTTCTTC
TRBD2	TRBJ2-7	TRBV10-3	.	CAIKVLADSYEQYF	TGTGCCATCAAGGTTCTAGCGGACTCCTACGAGCAGTACTTC
.	TRBJ1-1	TRBV7-8	.	CASSPQSIAGNEAFF	TGTGCCAGCAGCCCGCAGTCCATCGCGGGTAACGAGGCTTTCTTT
TRBD2	TRBJ2-3	TRBV29-1	many	CSARSGRGGTDTQYF	TGCAGCGCTCGTAGCGGGAGAGGTGGCACAGATACGCAGTATTTT
.	TRBJ2-1	TRBV30	few	CAWSVLGLGNQNEQFF	TGTGCCTGGAGTGTACTCGGTCTGGGAAACCAAAATGAGCAGTTCTTC
.	TRBJ2-7	TRBV14	.	CASSSIGYEQYF	TGTGCCAGCAGCTCCATTGGGTACGAGCAGTACTTC
.	TRBJ2-5	TRBV15	.	CATSRDLDSPETQYF	TGTGCCACCAGCAGAGATCTGGACAGTCCAGAGACCCAGTACTTC
TRBD1	TRBJ1-2	TRBV5-4	few	CASSATGLNYGYTF	TGTGCCAGCAGCGCGACAGGGTTAAACTATGGCTACACCTTC
.	TRBJ2-1	TRBV7-3	.	CASSLTRALGDEQFF	TGTGCCAGCAGCTTAACCCGAGCCCTTGGGGATGAGCAGTTCTTC
TRBD1	TRBJ1-4	TRBV9	once	CASSRTGEDEKLFF	TGTGCCAGCAGCCGGACAGGGGAGGACGAAAAACTGTTTTTT
.	TRBJ1-2	TRBV18	.	CASSPGVRGDNYGYTF	TGTGCCAGCTCACCAGGTGTGCGGGGGGATAACTATGGCTACACCTTC
.	TRBJ1-5	TRBV6-5	.	CASSYGGNQPQHF	TGTGCCAGCAGTTACGGGGGAAATCAGCCCCAGCATTTT
.	TRBJ2-7	TRBV6-5	.	CASGVGAEQYF	TGTGCCAGTGGCGTGGGGGCCGAGCAGTACTTC